This TCR beta chain was profiled in a study of T and B cells in COVID-19 patients. From blood, about 230-500 ng of genomic DNA served as TRB template. Multiplex PCR with BIOMED2 TRB-A/B primer pools amplified TRB rearrangements. Using its own MiXCR run on the multiplex PCR reads, TCRdb lists one record per CDR3 protein. The table lists thousands of distinct CDR3 sequences, roughly two fifths of them singletons. CDR1 MNHEY and CDR2 SVGAGI come from the germline V gene. Trimming removed 6 bases from V and 1 base from J, with 22 bases in between. CDR3 length equals 19 residues. V is TRBV6-5 and J is TRBJ2-6; unclear D gene. The sample comprised blood. This receptor was taken from a human donor with active COVID-19. The CDR3 nucleotides are TGTGCCAGCAGCCCACGGGCTCAGTTCTCAAATTCTGGGGCCAACGTCCTGACTTTC. Translation: CASSPRAQFSNSGANVLTF.